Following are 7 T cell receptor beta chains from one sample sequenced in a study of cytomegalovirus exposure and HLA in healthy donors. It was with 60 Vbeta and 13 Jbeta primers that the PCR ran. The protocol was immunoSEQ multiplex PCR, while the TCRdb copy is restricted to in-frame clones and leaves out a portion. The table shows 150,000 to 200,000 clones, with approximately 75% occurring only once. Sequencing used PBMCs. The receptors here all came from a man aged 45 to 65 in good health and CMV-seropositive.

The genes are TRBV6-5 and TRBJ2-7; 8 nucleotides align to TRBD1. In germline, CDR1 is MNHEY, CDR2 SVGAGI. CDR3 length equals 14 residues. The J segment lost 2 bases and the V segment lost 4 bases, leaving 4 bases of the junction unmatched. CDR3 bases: TGTGCCAGCAGTTCCATGACAGGGGCCTACGAGCAGTACTTC. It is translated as CASSSMTGAYEQYF.

CDR3 protein: CASSASTGGTEAFF. CDR3 DNA: TGTGCCAGCAGCGCCTCGACGGGAGGCACTGAAGCTTTCTTT. The chain is built from TRBV7-9 and TRBJ1-1, with D unresolved. Trimming took 5 bases from V and 4 from J, leaving 14 bases between them. This CDR3 region has 14 residues. Germline V gives CDR1 SEHNR, CDR2 FQNEAQ (reference sequence).

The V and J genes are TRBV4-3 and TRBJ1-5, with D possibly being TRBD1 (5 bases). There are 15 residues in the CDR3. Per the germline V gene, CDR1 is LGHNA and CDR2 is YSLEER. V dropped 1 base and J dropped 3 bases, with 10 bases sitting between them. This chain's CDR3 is CASSQGGRNNQPQHF. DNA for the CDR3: TGCGCCAGCAGCCAAGGGGGCCGGAACAATCAGCCCCAGCATTTT.

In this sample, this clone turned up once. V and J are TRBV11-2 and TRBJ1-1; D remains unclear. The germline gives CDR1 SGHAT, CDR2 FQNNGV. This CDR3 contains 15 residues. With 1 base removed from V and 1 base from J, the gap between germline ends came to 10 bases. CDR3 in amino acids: CASSLGRVGNTEAFF. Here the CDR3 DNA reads TGTGCCAGCAGCTTAGGGCGGGTCGGGAACACTGAAGCTTTCTTT.

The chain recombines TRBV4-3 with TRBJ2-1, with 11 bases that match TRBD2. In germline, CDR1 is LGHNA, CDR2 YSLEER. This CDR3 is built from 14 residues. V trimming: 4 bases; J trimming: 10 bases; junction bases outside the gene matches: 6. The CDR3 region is CASSRRTSGYEQFF. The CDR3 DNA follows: TGCGCCAGCAGCCGGAGGACTAGCGGGTACGAGCAGTTCTTC.

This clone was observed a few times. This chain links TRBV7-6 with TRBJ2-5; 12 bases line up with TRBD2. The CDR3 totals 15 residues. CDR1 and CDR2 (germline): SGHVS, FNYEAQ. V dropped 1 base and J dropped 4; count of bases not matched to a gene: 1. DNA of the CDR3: TGTGCCAGCAGCTTAGGGACTAGCGGGGTAGAGACCCAGTACTTC. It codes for CASSLGTSGVETQYF.

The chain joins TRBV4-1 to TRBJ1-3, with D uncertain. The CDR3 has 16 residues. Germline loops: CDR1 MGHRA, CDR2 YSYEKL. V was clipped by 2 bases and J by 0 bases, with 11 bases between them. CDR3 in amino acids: CASSQPLRDSGNTIYF. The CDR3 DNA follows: TGCGCCAGCAGCCAACCCCTACGGGACTCTGGAAACACCATATATTTT.